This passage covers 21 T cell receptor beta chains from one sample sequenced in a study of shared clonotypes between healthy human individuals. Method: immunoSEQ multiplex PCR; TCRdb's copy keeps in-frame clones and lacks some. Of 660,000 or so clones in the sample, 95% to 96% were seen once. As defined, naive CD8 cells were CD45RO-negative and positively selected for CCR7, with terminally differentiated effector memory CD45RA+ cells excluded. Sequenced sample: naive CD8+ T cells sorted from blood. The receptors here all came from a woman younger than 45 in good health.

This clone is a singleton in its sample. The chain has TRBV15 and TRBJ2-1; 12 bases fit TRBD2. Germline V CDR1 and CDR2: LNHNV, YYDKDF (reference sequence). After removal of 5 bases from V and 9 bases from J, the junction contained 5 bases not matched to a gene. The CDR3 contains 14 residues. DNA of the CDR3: TGTGCCACCAGCCCGACTAGCGGGAGTGGTGAGCAGTTCTTC. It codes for CATSPTSGSGEQFF.

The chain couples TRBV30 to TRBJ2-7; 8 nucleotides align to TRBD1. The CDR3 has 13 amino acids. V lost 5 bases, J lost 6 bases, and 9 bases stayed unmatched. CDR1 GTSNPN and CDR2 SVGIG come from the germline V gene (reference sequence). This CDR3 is CAWEGQASSEQYF. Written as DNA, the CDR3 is TGTGCCTGGGAGGGACAGGCCAGTTCCGAGCAGTACTTC.

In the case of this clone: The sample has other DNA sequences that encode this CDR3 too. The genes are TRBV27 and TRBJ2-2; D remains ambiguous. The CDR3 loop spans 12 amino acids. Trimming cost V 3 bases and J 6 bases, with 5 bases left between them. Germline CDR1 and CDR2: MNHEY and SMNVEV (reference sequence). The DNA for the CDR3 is TGTGCCAGCAGTTTCGGATCCGGGGAGCTGTTTTTT. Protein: CASSFGSGELFF.

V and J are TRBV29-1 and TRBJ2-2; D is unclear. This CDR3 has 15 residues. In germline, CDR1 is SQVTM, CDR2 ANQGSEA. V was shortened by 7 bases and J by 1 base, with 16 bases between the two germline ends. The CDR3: CSGSGVSMNTGELFF. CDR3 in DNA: TGCAGCGGGTCTGGCGTATCTATGAACACCGGGGAGCTGTTTTTT.

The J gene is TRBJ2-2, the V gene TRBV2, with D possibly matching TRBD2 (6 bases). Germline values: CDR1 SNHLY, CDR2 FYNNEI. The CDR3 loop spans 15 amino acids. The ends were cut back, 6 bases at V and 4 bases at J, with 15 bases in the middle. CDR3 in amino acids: CASRTGTGATGELFF. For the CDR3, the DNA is TGTGCCAGCAGGACCGGGACGGGAGCCACCGGGGAGCTGTTTTTT.

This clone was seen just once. CDR3 in amino acids: CASSNKVLRTNEKLFF. In nucleotides, the CDR3 is TGTGCCAGCAGCAACAAGGTTCTACGGACTAATGAAAAACTGTTTTTT. V and J are TRBV21-1 and TRBJ1-4. TRBV21-1 is noted as a pseudogene. The CDR3 is 16 amino acids.

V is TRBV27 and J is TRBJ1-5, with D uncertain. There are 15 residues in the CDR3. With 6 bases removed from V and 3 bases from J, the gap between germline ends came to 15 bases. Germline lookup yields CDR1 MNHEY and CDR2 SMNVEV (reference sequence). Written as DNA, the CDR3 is TGTGCCAGCAGCATCAGTCCGGGATTCAATCAGCCCCAGCATTTT. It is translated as CASSISPGFNQPQHF.

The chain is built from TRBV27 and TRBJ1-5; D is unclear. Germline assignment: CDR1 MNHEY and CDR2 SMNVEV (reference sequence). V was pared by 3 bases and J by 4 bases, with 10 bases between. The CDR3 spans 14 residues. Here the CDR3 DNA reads TGTGCCAGCAGTTTTGCGGTTCCTAATCAGCCCCAGCATTTT. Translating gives CASSFAVPNQPQHF.

The DNA for the CDR3 is TGTGCCAGCACCAAGGGGTTGTCAGCTTTCTTT. Amino acids: CASTKGLSAFF. The V and J genes are TRBV2 and TRBJ1-1; D might be TRBD1 (5 bases). The CDR3 contains 11 residues. Per germline, CDR1 SNHLY and CDR2 FYNNEI. V lost 7 bases to trimming and J lost 10 bases, with 13 bases between them.

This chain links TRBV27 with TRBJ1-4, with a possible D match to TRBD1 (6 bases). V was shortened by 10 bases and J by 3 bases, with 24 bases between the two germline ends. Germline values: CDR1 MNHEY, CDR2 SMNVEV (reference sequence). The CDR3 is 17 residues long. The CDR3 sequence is CATRDIASMASNEKLFF. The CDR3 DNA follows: TGTGCCACCCGGGACATCGCGAGCATGGCGTCTAATGAAAAACTGTTTTTT.

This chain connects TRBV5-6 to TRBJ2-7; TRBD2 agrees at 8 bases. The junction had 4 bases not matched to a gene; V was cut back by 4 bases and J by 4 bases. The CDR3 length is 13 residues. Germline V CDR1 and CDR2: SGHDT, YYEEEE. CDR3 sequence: CASSRGTSYEQYF. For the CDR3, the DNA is TGTGCCAGCAGCCGGGGGACTAGTTACGAGCAGTACTTC. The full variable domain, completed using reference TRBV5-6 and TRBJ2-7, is DAGVTQSPTHLIKTRGQQVTLRCSPKSGHDTVSWYQQALGQGPQFIFQYYEEEERQRGNFPDRFSGHQFPNYSSELNVNALLLGDSALYLCASSRGTSYEQYFGPGTRLTVT.

CDR3 nucleotides: TGTGCCAGCAGCTTACCGGGGGTACAAGAGACCCAGTACTTC. Its translation is CASSLPGVQETQYF. The rearrangement joins TRBV7-9 to TRBJ2-5; D is possibly TRBD2 (6 bases). V was cut by 2 bases and J by 2 bases, with 9 bases left in between. The germline V gene has CDR1 SEHNR and CDR2 FQNEAQ (reference sequence). This CDR3 comprises 14 residues.

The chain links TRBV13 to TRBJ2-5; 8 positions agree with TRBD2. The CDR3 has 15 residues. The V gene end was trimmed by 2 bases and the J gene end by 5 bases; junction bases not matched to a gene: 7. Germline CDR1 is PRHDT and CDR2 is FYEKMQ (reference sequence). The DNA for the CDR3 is TGTGCCAGCAGCTTAATGGGCGGGAGGTTGGAGACCCAGTACTTC. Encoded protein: CASSLMGGRLETQYF.

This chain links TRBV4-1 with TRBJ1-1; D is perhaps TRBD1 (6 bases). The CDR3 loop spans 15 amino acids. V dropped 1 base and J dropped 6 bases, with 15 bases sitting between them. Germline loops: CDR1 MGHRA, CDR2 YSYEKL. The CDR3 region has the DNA TGCGCCAGCAGCCAAGGGGGGCCCCTGGGAGCTGAAGCTTTCTTT. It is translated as CASSQGGPLGAEAFF.

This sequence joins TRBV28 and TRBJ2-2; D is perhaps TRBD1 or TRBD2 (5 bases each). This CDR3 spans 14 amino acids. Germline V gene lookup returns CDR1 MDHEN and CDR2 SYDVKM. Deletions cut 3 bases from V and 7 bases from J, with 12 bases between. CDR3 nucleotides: TGTGCCAGCAGTTTGCTAGGGGAGAGCGGGGAGCTGTTTTTT. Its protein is CASSLLGESGELFF.

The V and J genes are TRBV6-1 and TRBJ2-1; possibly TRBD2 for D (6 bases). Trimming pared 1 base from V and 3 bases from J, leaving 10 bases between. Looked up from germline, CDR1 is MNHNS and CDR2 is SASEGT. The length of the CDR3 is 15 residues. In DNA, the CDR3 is TGTGCCAGCAGTGAAGTTAGCGGTAACTACAATGAGCAGTTCTTC. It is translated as CASSEVSGNYNEQFF.

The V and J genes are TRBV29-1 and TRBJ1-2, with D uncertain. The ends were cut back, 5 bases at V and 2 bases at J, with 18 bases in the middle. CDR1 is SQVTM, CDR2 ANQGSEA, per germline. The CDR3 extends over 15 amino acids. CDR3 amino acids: CSVPNWEDHNYGYTF. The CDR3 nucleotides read TGCAGCGTTCCAAACTGGGAGGACCACAACTATGGCTACACCTTC.

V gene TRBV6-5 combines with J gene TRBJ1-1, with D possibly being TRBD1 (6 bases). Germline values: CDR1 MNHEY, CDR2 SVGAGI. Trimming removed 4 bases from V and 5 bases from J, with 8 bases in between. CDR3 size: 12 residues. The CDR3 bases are TGTGCCAGCAGTTTACAGGGAACTGAAGCTTTCTTT. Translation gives CASSLQGTEAFF.

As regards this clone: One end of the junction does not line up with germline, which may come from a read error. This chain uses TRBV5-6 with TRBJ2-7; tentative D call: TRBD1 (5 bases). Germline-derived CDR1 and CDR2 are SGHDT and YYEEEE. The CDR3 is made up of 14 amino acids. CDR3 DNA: TGTGCCAGCAGCTTGTCCAGGGCCTCCGACGAGCAGTACTTC. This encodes CASSLSRASDEQYF.

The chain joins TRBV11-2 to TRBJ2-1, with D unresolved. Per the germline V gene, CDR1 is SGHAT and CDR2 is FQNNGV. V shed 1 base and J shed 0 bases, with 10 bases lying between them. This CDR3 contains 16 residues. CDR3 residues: CASSLGGLVSYNEQFF. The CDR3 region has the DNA TGTGCCAGCAGCTTAGGCGGCCTAGTCTCCTACAATGAGCAGTTCTTC.

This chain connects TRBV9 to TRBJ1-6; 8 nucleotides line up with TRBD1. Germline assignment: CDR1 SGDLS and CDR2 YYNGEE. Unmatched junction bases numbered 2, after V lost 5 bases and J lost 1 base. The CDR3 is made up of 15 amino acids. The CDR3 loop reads CASRQGASYNSPLHF. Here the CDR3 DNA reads TGTGCCAGCAGGCAGGGGGCTTCCTATAATTCACCCCTCCACTTT.